These 32 T cell receptor beta chains share one sample of origin, sequenced in a study of blood T cell repertoires in COVID-19. Profiling relied on immunoSEQ multiplex PCR, and the TCRdb table lists in-frame clones only, not all of them. This sample has approximately 300,000 clones, with 86% found just once. Sequences were obtained from peripheral blood. The origin of the receptors is a woman aged 45 to 65 with acute or convalescent COVID-19.

The genes are TRBV7-9 and TRBJ1-6, with 7 bases aligning to TRBD1. The CDR3 totals 16 residues. Germline CDR1 and CDR2: SEHNR and FQNEAQ (reference sequence). V was clipped by 6 bases and J by 10 bases; unmatched bases: 15. Written as DNA, the CDR3 is TGTGCCAGCAGTTCCTCCCCAGGGGGTGGCGGATCACCCCTCCACTTT. Translated: CASSSSPGGGGSPLHF.

This chain connects TRBV27 to TRBJ2-1, with TRBD2 matching over 12 bases. V lost 0 bases, J lost 10 bases, and 4 bases stayed unmatched. The CDR3 is made up of 15 amino acids. Germline-derived CDR1 and CDR2 are MNHEY and SMNVEV (reference sequence). CDR3 amino acids: CASSLSPGLAGEQFF. The CDR3 bases are TGTGCCAGCAGTTTATCACCCGGACTAGCGGGAGAGCAGTTCTTC.

This clone was seen more than once but under ten times. The chain links TRBV19 to TRBJ2-7; 9 nucleotides agree with TRBD1. Trimming cost V 7 bases and J 4 bases; bases outside gene matches: 14. The CDR3 length is 16 residues. The germline V gene has CDR1 LNHDA and CDR2 SQIVND (reference sequence). CDR3 in amino acids: CASKSTSGDRGYEQYF. As DNA, the CDR3 is TGTGCCAGTAAGTCGACCTCCGGAGACAGGGGGTACGAGCAGTACTTC. Full variable domain (missing parts from reference TRBV19 and TRBJ2-7): DGGITQSPKYLFRKEGQNVTLSCEQNLNHDAMYWYRQDPGQGLRLIYYSQIVNDFQKGDIAEGYSVSREKKESFPLTVTSAQKNPTAFYLCASKSTSGDRGYEQYFGPGTRLTVT.

This chain joins TRBV29-1 and TRBJ1-2; 8 bases align to TRBD1. In germline, CDR1 is SQVTM, CDR2 ANQGSEA. J gave up 3 bases and V 6 bases, and 6 bases lay outside the gene matches. The CDR3 totals 13 residues. CDR3 coding DNA: TGCAGCGTGATGACAGGGGCCTACTATGGCTACACCTTC. It codes for CSVMTGAYYGYTF.

V usage is TRBV7-3 and J usage is TRBJ2-5; D may be TRBD2 (5 bases). This CDR3 has 13 amino acids. Trimming took 4 bases from V and 4 from J, leaving 10 bases between them. In germline, CDR1 is SGHTA, CDR2 FQGTGA. CDR3 sequence reads: CASSSELGETQYF. In nucleotides, the CDR3 is TGTGCCAGCAGCTCAGAACTAGGAGAGACCCAGTACTTC.

The rearrangement links TRBV7-9 to TRBJ1-1; D call uncertain. Germline loops: CDR1 SEHNR, CDR2 FQNEAQ (reference sequence). The CDR3 runs 13 residues. V lost 2 bases and J 7 bases, leaving 11 bases between the germline ends. The CDR3 protein is CASSLITGNEAFF. The CDR3 DNA sequence: TGTGCCAGCAGCTTAATAACCGGGAATGAAGCTTTCTTT.

The chain recombines TRBV7-9 with TRBJ2-7; 7 nucleotides align to TRBD1. Germline lookup yields CDR1 SEHNR and CDR2 FQNEAQ (reference sequence). J was trimmed by 3 bases and V by 5 bases; bases with no gene match: 4. The CDR3 is 13 amino acids. The CDR3 loop is CASSTGQLYEQYF. The CDR3 DNA reads TGTGCCAGCAGCACGGGACAGCTCTACGAGCAGTACTTC.

The chain carries TRBV28 and TRBJ2-7; D uncertain. V shed 5 bases and J shed 4 bases, with 6 bases lying between them. The CDR3 loop spans 11 amino acids. Germline V CDR1 and CDR2: MDHEN, SYDVKM. The CDR3 DNA follows: TGTGCCAGCAGTGCCGGTTACGAGCAGTACTTC. It encodes CASSAGYEQYF.

V gene TRBV5-1 combines with J gene TRBJ2-3; D may be TRBD1 (6 bases). Germline V gives CDR1 SGHRS, CDR2 YFSETQ. This CDR3 contains 13 residues. Trimming cost V 1 base and J 6 bases, with 9 bases left between them. The CDR3: CASSLSGDDTQYF. The CDR3, as DNA: TGCGCCAGCAGCTTGTCAGGGGACGATACGCAGTATTTT.

This chain joins TRBV27 and TRBJ1-5; 8 bases line up with TRBD1. The CDR3 is 13 amino acids. Germline V CDR1 and CDR2: MNHEY, SMNVEV (reference sequence). Trimming at V came to 5 bases and at J to 7 bases, leaving 4 bases not matched to a gene. The CDR3 sequence is CASSRDRSQPQHF. The DNA of the CDR3 is TGTGCCAGCAGTCGGGACAGGAGCCAGCCCCAGCATTTT.

The rearrangement joins TRBV6-5 to TRBJ1-6, with D perhaps matching TRBD1 (6 bases). Germline V gives CDR1 MNHEY, CDR2 SVGAGI. This CDR3 spans 15 amino acids. Trimming took off 7 bases at V and 6 bases at J, with 16 bases between the two ends. The chain's CDR3 is CASTKGGVGNSPLHF. CDR3 DNA: TGTGCCAGCACCAAGGGGGGGGTTGGTAATTCACCCCTCCACTTT.

This chain uses TRBV7-9 with TRBJ1-6; D call uncertain. This CDR3 is built from 15 residues. V lost 4 bases, J lost 7 bases, and 14 bases lay in between. CDR1 is SEHNR and CDR2 is FQNEAQ in the germline V gene (reference sequence). The CDR3 DNA follows: TGTGCCAGCAGCTCCCTCCGGACTCGGAATTCACCCCTCCACTTT. Its translation: CASSSLRTRNSPLHF.

The rearrangement joins TRBV5-6 to TRBJ2-3; D is uncertain. The V end was cut by 0 bases, the J end by 5 bases, with 4 bases between. Per germline, CDR1 SGHDT and CDR2 YYEEEE. The CDR3 loop spans 12 amino acids. CDR3 sequence: CASSLARDTQYF. In DNA form, the CDR3 reads TGTGCCAGCAGCTTGGCTCGAGATACGCAGTATTTT.

The genes are TRBV4-2 and TRBJ2-7; D may be TRBD2 (5 bases). Germline CDR1 reads LGHNA; CDR2 reads YNFKEQ. V shed 0 bases and J shed 2 bases, with 14 bases lying between them. The CDR3 loop spans 16 amino acids. CDR3 sequence (DNA): TGTGCCAGCAGCCAAGATCCGGTTAGCGTCCCCTACGAGCAGTACTTC. Translating gives CASSQDPVSVPYEQYF.

The chain employs TRBV18 and TRBJ2-3; 9 nucleotides align to TRBD1. Looked up from germline, CDR1 is KGHSH and CDR2 is LQKENI. V shed 0 bases, J shed 4 bases, and the junction held 2 bases outside the gene matches. This CDR3 contains 15 residues. CDR3: CASSPPDRGPDTQYF. The CDR3 nucleotides are TGTGCCAGCTCACCACCGGACAGGGGACCAGATACGCAGTATTTT.

The chain employs TRBV9 and TRBJ2-2; the D is unclear. V lost 0 bases to trimming and J lost 1 base, with 7 bases between them. The V gene's germline CDR1 is SGDLS and CDR2 YYNGEE. The CDR3 is 15 residues long. The DNA for the CDR3 is TGTGCCAGCAGCGTAGCCTCGAGGAACACCGGGGAGCTGTTTTTT. As protein: CASSVASRNTGELFF. The full variable domain, rest sourced from reference TRBV9 and TRBJ2-2, is DSGVTQTPKHLITATGQRVTLRCSPRSGDLSVYWYQQSLDQGLQFLIQYYNGEERAKGNILERFSAQQFPDLHSELNLSSLELGDSALYFCASSVASRNTGELFFGEGSRLTVL.

V gene TRBV9 combines with J gene TRBJ1-1; a weak D match, TRBD1 (6 bases). Trimming shortened V by 3 bases and J by 11 bases, and 14 bases separated the two germline ends. Germline CDR1 is SGDLS and CDR2 is YYNGEE. This CDR3 has 12 residues. In nucleotides, the CDR3 is TGTGCCAGCAGCGCGTTGAGGGGGAGTGCTTTCTTT. Translating gives CASSALRGSAFF. The whole variable domain, remainder taken from reference TRBV9 and TRBJ1-1, is DSGVTQTPKHLITATGQRVTLRCSPRSGDLSVYWYQQSLDQGLQFLIQYYNGEERAKGNILERFSAQQFPDLHSELNLSSLELGDSALYFCASSALRGSAFFGQGTRLTVV.

J is TRBJ2-7 and V is TRBV4-3, with a tentative D call TRBD1 (6 bases). The CDR3 sequence is 16 residues long. V lost 0 bases, J lost 2 bases, and 14 bases lay in between. Germline CDR1 and CDR2: LGHNA and YSLEER. CDR3 sequence reads: CASSQEQGTAAYEQYF. CDR3 in DNA: TGCGCCAGCAGCCAAGAGCAGGGGACCGCGGCCTACGAGCAGTACTTC.

The chain is built from TRBV28 and TRBJ2-7; 8 positions match TRBD2. The germline gives CDR1 MDHEN, CDR2 SYDVKM. The ends lost 0 bases at V and 1 base at J; junction bases unmatched: 11. There are 18 residues in the CDR3. Here the CDR3 DNA reads TGTGCCAGCAGTTTATGGGACCTTAGCGGGATAGGGTCCTACGAGCAGTACTTC. Its translation: CASSLWDLSGIGSYEQYF. Looking up the rest from reference TRBV28 and TRBJ2-7 gives the full variable domain: DVKVTQSSRYLVKRTGEKVFLECVQDMDHENMFWYRQDPGLGLRLIYFSYDVKMKEKGDIPEGYSVSREKKERFSLILESASTNQTSMYLCASSLWDLSGIGSYEQYFGPGTRLTVT.

The gene calls are TRBV18 and TRBJ2-6; D is unclear. V dropped 0 bases and J dropped 2 bases, with 2 bases sitting between them. Germline V gene lookup returns CDR1 KGHSH and CDR2 LQKENI. The CDR3 contains 14 residues. The CDR3 sequence is CASSPPAGANVLTF. CDR3 nucleotides: TGTGCCAGCTCACCACCCGCTGGGGCCAACGTCCTGACTTTC.

V is TRBV7-8 and J is TRBJ2-3; 12 bases fit TRBD2. Germline CDR1 and CDR2: SGHVS and FQNEAQ. Germline trimming cut 5 bases from V and 4 bases from J; bases unmatched to any gene: 7. This CDR3 comprises 16 residues. The CDR3 reads CASSPLAGGPSDTQYF. CDR3 bases: TGTGCCAGCAGCCCCCTAGCGGGAGGGCCCTCAGATACGCAGTATTTT. Supplemented by reference TRBV7-8 and TRBJ2-3, the full variable domain reads GAGVSQSPRYKVAKRGQDVALRCDPISGHVSLFWYQQALGQGPEFLTYFQNEAQLDKSGLPSDRFFAERPEGSVSTLKIQRTQQEDSAVYLCASSPLAGGPSDTQYFGPGTRLTVL.

The chain couples TRBV11-3 to TRBJ1-5; possible D gene TRBD1, 6 bases. Germline CDR1 is SGHNT and CDR2 is YENEEA. This CDR3 is built from 19 residues. Between the trimmed V and J ends, which lost 5 bases and 7 bases, there was a span of 30 bases. The CDR3 nucleotides are TGTGCCAGCAGCCTTAGATGGTGGAGGGGGGGCCATCGGAGCCAGCCCCAGCATTTT. This gives the protein CASSLRWWRGGHRSQPQHF. Full variable domain (missing parts from reference TRBV11-3 and TRBJ1-5): EAGVVQSPRYKIIEKKQPVAFWCNPISGHNTLYWYLQNLGQGPELLIRYENEEAVDDSQLPKDRFSAERLKGVDSTLKIQPAELGDSAVYLCASSLRWWRGGHRSQPQHFGDGTRLSIL.

This sequence joins TRBV5-1 and TRBJ2-4, with D perhaps TRBD1 (5 bases). The CDR3 runs 16 residues. V was trimmed by 1 base and J by 6 bases, leaving 17 bases between them. Germline V CDR1 and CDR2: SGHRS, YFSETQ. CDR3 amino acids: CASSLRHTPDRNIQYF. CDR3 bases: TGCGCCAGCAGCTTGAGGCATACACCCGACAGAAACATTCAGTACTTC.

This chain connects TRBV20-1 to TRBJ2-5; no firm D call. Trimming pared 3 bases from V and 5 bases from J, leaving 10 bases between. Germline CDR1 DFQATT, CDR2 SNEGSKA (reference sequence). The CDR3 is 12 residues long. The CDR3 bases are TGCAGTGCTAGTCCAGTCGGGGAGACCCAGTACTTC. Translated, it gives CSASPVGETQYF.

The chain carries TRBV29-1 and TRBJ1-4; possibly TRBD1 for D (5 bases). This CDR3 spans 14 amino acids. The V gene's germline CDR1 is SQVTM and CDR2 ANQGSEA. V gave up 5 bases and J gave up 4 bases, with 14 bases separating them. The CDR3 nucleotides are TGCAGCGTTAACACAGGTCCGTATAATGAAAAACTGTTTTTT. This translates into CSVNTGPYNEKLFF. The full variable domain, completed using reference TRBV29-1 and TRBJ1-4, is SAVISQKPSRDICQRGTSLTIQCQVDSQVTMMFWYRQQPGQSLTLIATANQGSEATYESGFVIDKFPISRPNLTFSTLTVSNMSPEDSSIYLCSVNTGPYNEKLFFGSGTQLSVL.

The chain is built from TRBV7-9 and TRBJ2-7; D perhaps matches TRBD1 (6 bases). The V gene lost 5 bases and the J gene lost 0 bases, with 20 bases spanning the gap. Germline V gene data show CDR1 as SEHNR and CDR2 as FQNEAQ (reference sequence). The CDR3 has 17 residues. The CDR3 loop is CASSGGSTPDSSYEQYF. The CDR3 DNA reads TGTGCCAGCAGCGGAGGAAGTACACCGGACAGCTCCTACGAGCAGTACTTC.

This clone was found once. CDR3 protein: CASSRRPAGVFGNTEAFF. DNA for the CDR3: TGTGCCAGCAGTCGCCGCCCGGCAGGTGTTTTCGGGAACACTGAAGCTTTCTTT. The chain joins TRBV27 to TRBJ1-1; D uncertain. The CDR3 is 18 amino acids. Per germline, CDR1 MNHEY and CDR2 SMNVEV (reference sequence). Trimming cost V 5 bases and J 1 base, with 23 bases left between them.

The genes are TRBV6-5 and TRBJ1-1, with 7 bases that match TRBD1. The CDR3 contains 14 residues. J was trimmed by 1 base and V by 6 bases; bases with no gene match: 5. Germline V lookup: CDR1 MNHEY, CDR2 SVGAGI. The CDR3 is CASRSGQSNTEAFF. As DNA, the CDR3 is TGTGCCAGCAGGTCGGGACAGTCGAACACTGAAGCTTTCTTT.

The V gene is TRBV28, the J gene TRBJ2-5; D is uncertain. Deletions cut 3 bases from V and 1 base from J, with 3 bases between. The CDR3 is 12 amino acids. Germline CDR1 reads MDHEN; CDR2 reads SYDVKM. CDR3 in amino acids: CASSLAQETQYF. In nucleotides, the CDR3 is TGTGCCAGCAGTTTGGCCCAAGAGACCCAGTACTTC.

The chain uses TRBV28 and TRBJ1-3, with a weak D call TRBD1 (5 bases). The germline V gene encodes CDR1 MDHEN and CDR2 SYDVKM. Between the trimmed V and J ends, which lost 3 bases and 2 bases, there was a span of 14 bases. The length of the CDR3 is 16 residues. The CDR3 loop is CASSLGLPAAGNTIYF. The CDR3 DNA is TGTGCCAGCAGTTTGGGGCTACCCGCAGCTGGAAACACCATATATTTT.

The chain is built from TRBV28 and TRBJ2-3, with 7 bases that match TRBD2. Germline assignment: CDR1 MDHEN and CDR2 SYDVKM. Trimming took 7 bases from V and 5 from J; bases not matched to a gene: 6. The CDR3 is made up of 13 amino acids. This chain's CDR3 is CASKRDLRDTQYF. The CDR3 DNA follows: TGTGCCAGCAAGCGGGACCTGCGAGATACGCAGTATTTT.

The chain recombines TRBV4-1 with TRBJ1-6; 10 nucleotides align to TRBD1. Unmatched junction bases numbered 6, after V lost 0 bases and J lost 10 bases. Germline CDR1 reads MGHRA; CDR2 reads YSYEKL. The CDR3 is made up of 16 amino acids. CDR3 amino acids: CASSQDDDRGRSPLHF. CDR3 nucleotides: TGCGCCAGCAGCCAAGACGATGACAGGGGGCGATCACCCCTCCACTTT.